The 29 T cell receptor beta chains below all came from one sample that was sequenced in a study of blood T cell repertoires in COVID-19. The assay was immunoSEQ multiplex PCR, and TCRdb's table has in-frame clones only and misses some. The data contain around 300,000 clones, around 89% of them singletons. The material sequenced was peripheral blood. These receptors were collected from a woman in her thirties or forties with COVID-19, enrolled during active disease.

This sequence joins TRBV28 and TRBJ1-3, with TRBD1 identical over 7 bases. CDR3 length equals 15 residues. V gave up 9 bases and J gave up 1 base; unmatched junction bases: 9. The germline V gene has CDR1 MDHEN and CDR2 SYDVKM. Written as DNA, the CDR3 is TGTGCCAGTTACTCGACAGGGAGATCTGGAAACACCATATATTTT. Protein: CASYSTGRSGNTIYF.

A single count supports this clone. The chain uses TRBV27 and TRBJ2-5; TRBD2 matches at 7 bases. With V trimmed by 7 bases and J by 0 bases, 14 bases remained unmatched. Germline V gene sequence: CDR1 MNHEY, CDR2 SMNVEV (reference sequence). The CDR3 sequence is 17 residues long. The DNA for the CDR3 is TGTGCCAGCACCACCGCGGGGCGGGAGATCTACCAAGAGACCCAGTACTTC. Translated, it gives CASTTAGREIYQETQYF.

This rearrangement joins TRBV7-6 to TRBJ1-2; D not certain. The CDR3 length is 12 residues. Trimming cost V 1 base and J 8 bases, with 8 bases left between them. Germline V lookup: CDR1 SGHVS, CDR2 FNYEAQ. CDR3 DNA sequence: TGTGCCAGCAGCTTAGGAGAGGGAGGCTACACCTTC. It encodes CASSLGEGGYTF.

This chain connects TRBV9 to TRBJ1-6; the match to TRBD1 covers 7 bases. After removal of 3 bases from V and 6 bases from J, the junction contained 9 bases not matched to a gene. In germline, CDR1 is SGDLS, CDR2 YYNGEE. The CDR3 sequence is 16 residues long. The DNA for the CDR3 is TGTGCCAGCAGCGGCTTCGGAGCAGGGGGTAATTCACCCCTCCACTTT. Protein: CASSGFGAGGNSPLHF.

This chain joins TRBV12-3 or TRBV12-4 and TRBJ1-2, with TRBD1 as a possible D gene (5 bases). CDR3 length: 13 residues. The germline V and J ends were trimmed by 3 bases and 7 bases, with 12 bases remaining between them. This chain's CDR3 is CASSFGAGPGYTF. In nucleotides, the CDR3 is TGTGCCAGCAGTTTTGGGGCCGGGCCTGGCTACACCTTC.

V usage is TRBV7-9 and J usage is TRBJ1-4, with D possibly matching TRBD1 (5 bases). Between the trimmed V and J ends, which lost 4 bases and 0 bases, there was a span of 21 bases. The CDR3 extends over 19 amino acids. Per germline, CDR1 SEHNR and CDR2 FQNEAQ (reference sequence). The chain's CDR3 is CASSSRGSGDLATNEKLFF. In DNA form, the CDR3 reads TGTGCCAGCAGCTCAAGAGGGTCGGGGGACCTTGCAACTAATGAAAAACTGTTTTTT. The full variable domain, completed using reference TRBV7-9 and TRBJ1-4, is DTGVSQNPRHKITKRGQNVTFRCDPISEHNRLYWYRQTLGQGPEFLTYFQNEAQLEKSRLLSDRFSAERPKGSFSTLEIQRTEQGDSAMYLCASSSRGSGDLATNEKLFFGSGTQLSVL.

The rearrangement uses TRBV5-1 and TRBJ2-2, with D tentatively TRBD1 (5 bases). The CDR3 extends over 16 amino acids. V lost 4 bases and J lost 7, with 20 bases in between. CDR1 is SGHRS and CDR2 is YFSETQ in the germline V gene. The CDR3 sequence is CASSLTTVASLGELFF. CDR3 DNA sequence: TGCGCCAGCAGCCTAACGACAGTGGCCTCACTCGGGGAGCTGTTTTTT.

V usage is TRBV6-1 and J usage is TRBJ1-6; tentatively, D is TRBD1 (5 bases). The germline CDR1 and CDR2 sequences are MNHNS and SASEGT. The V end was cut by 1 base, the J end by 3 bases, with 10 bases between. This CDR3 comprises 16 residues. CDR3 DNA: TGTGCCAGCAGTGAAGATTCAGGGATCTATAATTCACCCCTCCACTTT. Residues: CASSEDSGIYNSPLHF.

This chain connects TRBV7-2 to TRBJ2-5; D not resolved. Per the germline V gene, CDR1 is SGHTA and CDR2 is FQGNSA. V lost 1 base to trimming and J lost 4 bases, with 7 bases between them. The CDR3 is 13 residues long. The CDR3 loop reads CASSLGLSETQYF. The CDR3 DNA reads TGTGCCAGCAGCTTAGGTCTATCAGAGACCCAGTACTTC.

This sequence joins TRBV7-8 and TRBJ2-6; no clear D gene. Germline CDR1 and CDR2: SGHVS and FQNEAQ. Trimming cost V 3 bases and J 4 bases, with 7 bases left between them. This CDR3 has 14 residues. The CDR3, as DNA: TGTGCCAGCAGCTTTCAGGCCGGGGCCAACGTCCTGACTTTC. The encoded protein is CASSFQAGANVLTF.

V usage is TRBV28 and J usage is TRBJ1-6; unclear D gene. Germline V lookup: CDR1 MDHEN, CDR2 SYDVKM. The V gene lost 5 bases and the J gene lost 13 bases, with 12 bases spanning the gap. The CDR3 has 12 residues. DNA of the CDR3: TGTGCCAGCAGTATCCCGTACGAGCCCCTCCACTTT. It encodes CASSIPYEPLHF.

Here the CDR3 reads CASSRTLTGSSYNEQFF. As DNA, the CDR3 is TGTGCCAGCAGCCGAACCTTGACAGGGAGCTCCTACAATGAGCAGTTCTTC. This chain uses TRBV5-6 with TRBJ2-1, with 7 bases identical to TRBD1. Unmatched junction bases numbered 10, after V lost 4 bases and J lost 0 bases. The CDR3 totals 17 residues. Germline loops: CDR1 SGHDT, CDR2 YYEEEE.

The chain is built from TRBV5-1 and TRBJ2-4; weak D call: TRBD2 (6 bases). Germline assignment: CDR1 SGHRS and CDR2 YFSETQ. V dropped 0 bases and J dropped 0 bases, with 10 bases sitting between them. The CDR3 consists of 16 residues. The CDR3 coding sequence is TGCGCCAGCAGCTTGGCGGAGGGGTTAGCCAAAAACATTCAGTACTTC. Protein product: CASSLAEGLAKNIQYF.

The V call is TRBV27, the J call TRBJ1-5; D is uncertain. V was trimmed by 8 bases and J by 5 bases, leaving 7 bases between them. The CDR3 length is 11 residues. CDR1 is MNHEY, CDR2 SMNVEV, per germline (reference sequence). CDR3 sequence reads: CASGLYQPQHF. Here the CDR3 DNA reads TGTGCCAGCGGACTGTATCAGCCCCAGCATTTT.

The rearrangement joins TRBV5-4 to TRBJ1-2; 7 nucleotides line up with TRBD1. From germline, CDR1 is SGHNT and CDR2 YYREEE (reference sequence). V was clipped by 4 bases and J by 4 bases; unmatched bases: 10. There are 15 residues in the CDR3. This CDR3 reads CASSIDREQGYGYTF. The CDR3 bases are TGTGCCAGCAGCATCGACAGGGAGCAGGGCTATGGCTACACCTTC.

The chain recombines TRBV6-5 with TRBJ1-2; D ambiguous. V lost 0 bases to trimming and J lost 1 base, with 6 bases between them. Germline values: CDR1 MNHEY, CDR2 SVGAGI. This CDR3 has 14 residues. Written as DNA, the CDR3 is TGTGCCAGCAGTTACTCGCGGAGTAACTATGGCTACACCTTC. It yields the protein CASSYSRSNYGYTF.

V is TRBV19 and J is TRBJ2-2; possible D gene TRBD2, 6 bases. The ends were cut back, 8 bases at V and 7 bases at J, with 11 bases in the middle. Germline loops: CDR1 LNHDA, CDR2 SQIVND (reference sequence). CDR3 size: 12 residues. The CDR3 coding sequence is TGTGCCAGTGGACTAACAGGCGGGGAGCTGTTTTTT. Protein sequence: CASGLTGGELFF. Using reference TRBV19 and TRBJ2-2 for the parts outside the CDR3, the full variable domain is DGGITQSPKYLFRKEGQNVTLSCEQNLNHDAMYWYRQDPGQGLRLIYYSQIVNDFQKGDIAEGYSVSREKKESFPLTVTSAQKNPTAFYLCASGLTGGELFFGEGSRLTVL.

The V and J genes are TRBV5-1 and TRBJ1-2; TRBD1 agrees at 9 bases. V trimming: 0 bases; J trimming: 6 bases; junction bases outside the gene matches: 6. The CDR3 covers 15 residues. The germline V gene has CDR1 SGHRS and CDR2 YFSETQ. CDR3 sequence (DNA): TGCGCCAGCAGCTTGGCGACTACAGGGGGCGATGGCTACACCTTC. Translating it yields CASSLATTGGDGYTF.

This chain joins TRBV18 and TRBJ1-1; 11 bases agree with TRBD1. The CDR3 totals 17 residues. From germline, CDR1 is KGHSH and CDR2 LQKENI. V shed 8 bases, J shed 5 bases, and the junction held 16 bases outside the gene matches. The CDR3 region has the DNA TGTGCCAGCGCAGTACTTCCCCGGGACAGGGGGAGGACTGAAGCTTTCTTT. It translates to CASAVLPRDRGRTEAFF.

This sequence joins TRBV7-9 and TRBJ1-4; D unclear. The germline V gene has CDR1 SEHNR and CDR2 FQNEAQ (reference sequence). V gave up 3 bases and J gave up 8 bases, with 13 bases separating them. The CDR3 extends over 14 amino acids. CDR3 sequence (DNA): TGTGCCAGCAGCTTGTTGGAGGGTGGGGAAAAACTGTTTTTT. Translating it yields CASSLLEGGEKLFF.

The chain has TRBV7-2 and TRBJ1-5; possibly TRBD1 for D (6 bases). This CDR3 is built from 14 residues. The germline V and J ends were trimmed by 3 bases and 3 bases, with 9 bases remaining between them. In germline, CDR1 is SGHTA, CDR2 FQGNSA. The chain's CDR3 is CASSFDRYNQPQHF. As DNA, the CDR3 is TGTGCCAGCAGCTTTGACAGGTACAATCAGCCCCAGCATTTT.

This chain joins TRBV28 and TRBJ2-7, with no clear D. Trimming shortened V by 4 bases and J by 3 bases, and 4 bases separated the two germline ends. There are 11 residues in the CDR3. Germline CDR1 reads MDHEN; CDR2 reads SYDVKM. CDR3 amino acids: CASSWLYEQYF. The CDR3 DNA reads as TGTGCCAGCAGTTGGCTCTACGAGCAGTACTTC. The variable domain in full, completed from reference TRBV28 and TRBJ2-7, reads DVKVTQSSRYLVKRTGEKVFLECVQDMDHENMFWYRQDPGLGLRLIYFSYDVKMKEKGDIPEGYSVSREKKERFSLILESASTNQTSMYLCASSWLYEQYFGPGTRLTVT.

The V gene is TRBV4-3, the J gene TRBJ2-7, with D maybe TRBD1 (6 bases). The germline V gene has CDR1 LGHNA and CDR2 YSLEER. The CDR3 covers 13 residues. V gave up 3 bases and J gave up 5 bases, with 11 bases separating them. The CDR3 nucleotides are TGCGCCAGCAGCCAGGAAAACAGGGACGAGCAGTACTTC. Encoded protein: CASSQENRDEQYF.

The V call is TRBV30, the J call TRBJ1-2; D is ambiguous. This CDR3 comprises 10 residues. The germline V gene encodes CDR1 GTSNPN and CDR2 SVGIG (reference sequence). V lost 5 bases, J lost 8 bases, and 9 bases lay in between. DNA of the CDR3: TGTGCCTGGGGGGAGGCGGGCTACACCTTC. Protein sequence: CAWGEAGYTF.

The chain joins TRBV6-6 to TRBJ1-2; 8 positions agree with TRBD1. Germline V gene lookup returns CDR1 MNHNY and CDR2 SVGAGI (reference sequence). Trimming at V came to 4 bases and at J to 6 bases, leaving 10 bases not matched to a gene. This CDR3 contains 15 residues. CDR3 protein: CASSFGQGGVHGYTF. For the CDR3, the DNA is TGTGCCAGCAGTTTCGGACAGGGAGGAGTCCATGGCTACACCTTC.

CDR3 DNA: TGTGCCACCAGTGACCCGACGCCGGAGTCTAGCACAGATACGCAGTATTTT. This translates into CATSDPTPESSTDTQYF. The chain couples TRBV24-1 to TRBJ2-3, with unresolved D. This CDR3 contains 17 residues. V dropped 4 bases and J dropped 0 bases, with 16 bases sitting between them. CDR1 KGHDR and CDR2 SFDVKD come from the germline V gene.

The V call is TRBV5-1, the J call TRBJ2-7, with 9 positions matching TRBD1. This CDR3 spans 15 amino acids. The V and J ends lost 4 bases and 3 bases, in that order; junction bases with no gene match: 8. Germline-derived CDR1 and CDR2 are SGHRS and YFSETQ. The DNA for the CDR3 is TGCGCCAGCAGCATACCTGACAGGGGGGTCTACGAGCAGTACTTC. It codes for CASSIPDRGVYEQYF.

This rearrangement joins TRBV6-4 to TRBJ2-3; 11 nucleotides match TRBD2. Germline V gene data show CDR1 as MRHNA and CDR2 as SNTAGT. After removal of 3 bases from V and 4 bases from J, the junction contained 6 bases not matched to a gene. This CDR3 spans 16 amino acids. The CDR3 bases are TGTGCCAGCAGTGAGGTTAGCGGGGGGGCCTCAGATACGCAGTATTTT. This sequence encodes CASSEVSGGASDTQYF.

V gene TRBV4-3 combines with J gene TRBJ2-7, with 12 nucleotides matching TRBD1. The CDR3 loop spans 16 amino acids. V shed 2 bases, J shed 4 bases, and the junction held 6 bases outside the gene matches. In germline, CDR1 is LGHNA, CDR2 YSLEER. CDR3 bases: TGCGCCAGCAGCCAAAACATGGGACAGGGGGCTTACGAGCAGTACTTC. Its protein product is CASSQNMGQGAYEQYF.